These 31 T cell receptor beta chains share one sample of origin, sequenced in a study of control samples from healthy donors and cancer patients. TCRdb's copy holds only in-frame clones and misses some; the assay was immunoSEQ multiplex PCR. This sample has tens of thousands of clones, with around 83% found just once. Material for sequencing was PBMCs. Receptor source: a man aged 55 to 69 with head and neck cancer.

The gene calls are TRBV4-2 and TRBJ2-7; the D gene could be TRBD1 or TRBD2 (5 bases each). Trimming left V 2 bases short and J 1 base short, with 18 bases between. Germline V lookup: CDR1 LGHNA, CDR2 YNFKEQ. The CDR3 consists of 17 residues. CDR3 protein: CASSQTDGGDGSYEQYF. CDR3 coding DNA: TGTGCCAGCAGCCAAACTGATGGGGGAGATGGGTCCTACGAGCAGTACTTC.

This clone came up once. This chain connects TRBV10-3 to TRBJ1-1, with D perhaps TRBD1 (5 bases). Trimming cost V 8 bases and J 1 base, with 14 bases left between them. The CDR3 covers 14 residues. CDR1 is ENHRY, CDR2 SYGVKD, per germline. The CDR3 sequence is CAISRAGENTEAFF. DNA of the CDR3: TGTGCCATCTCTCGGGCGGGGGAGAACACTGAAGCTTTCTTT.

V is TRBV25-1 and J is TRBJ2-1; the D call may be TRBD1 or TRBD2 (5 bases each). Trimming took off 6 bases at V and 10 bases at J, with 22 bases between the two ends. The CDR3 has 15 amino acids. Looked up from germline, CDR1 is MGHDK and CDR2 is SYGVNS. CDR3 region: CASSRIGEGQWEQFF. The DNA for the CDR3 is TGTGCCAGCAGCAGGATCGGAGAGGGGCAATGGGAGCAGTTCTTC.

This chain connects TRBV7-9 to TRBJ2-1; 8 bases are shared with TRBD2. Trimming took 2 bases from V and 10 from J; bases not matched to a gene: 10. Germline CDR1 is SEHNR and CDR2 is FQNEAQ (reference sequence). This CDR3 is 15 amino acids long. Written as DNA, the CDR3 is TGTGCCAGCAGCTTACGCAGCGGGAGAGCCAACGAGCAGTTCTTC. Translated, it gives CASSLRSGRANEQFF.

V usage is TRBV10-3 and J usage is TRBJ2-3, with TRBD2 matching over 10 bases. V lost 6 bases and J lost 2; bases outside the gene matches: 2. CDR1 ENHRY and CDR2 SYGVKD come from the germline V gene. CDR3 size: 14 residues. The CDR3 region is CAIRLAGPTDTQYF. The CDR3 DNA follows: TGTGCCATCAGACTAGCGGGACCCACAGATACGCAGTATTTT.

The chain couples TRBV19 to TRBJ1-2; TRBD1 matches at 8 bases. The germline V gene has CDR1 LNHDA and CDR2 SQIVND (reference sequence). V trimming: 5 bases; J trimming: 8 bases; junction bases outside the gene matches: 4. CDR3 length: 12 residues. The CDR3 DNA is TGTGCCAGTAGTCAGGGGGCGCAAGGCTACACCTTC. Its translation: CASSQGAQGYTF.

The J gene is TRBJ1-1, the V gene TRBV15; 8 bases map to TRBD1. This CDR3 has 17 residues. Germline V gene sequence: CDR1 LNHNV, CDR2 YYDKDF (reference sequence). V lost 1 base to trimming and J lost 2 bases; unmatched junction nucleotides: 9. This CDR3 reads CATSRGKQGALNTEAFF. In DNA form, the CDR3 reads TGTGCCACCAGCAGAGGGAAGCAGGGGGCGCTTAACACTGAAGCTTTCTTT.

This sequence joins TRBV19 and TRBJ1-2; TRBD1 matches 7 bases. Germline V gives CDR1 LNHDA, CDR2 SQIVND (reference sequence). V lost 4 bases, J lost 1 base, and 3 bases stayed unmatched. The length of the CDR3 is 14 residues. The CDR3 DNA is TGTGCCAGTAGTACACAGGGGCTTAACTATGGCTACACCTTC. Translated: CASSTQGLNYGYTF. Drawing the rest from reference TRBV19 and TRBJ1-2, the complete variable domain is DGGITQSPKYLFRKEGQNVTLSCEQNLNHDAMYWYRQDPGQGLRLIYYSQIVNDFQKGDIAEGYSVSREKKESFPLTVTSAQKNPTAFYLCASSTQGLNYGYTFGSGTRLTVV.

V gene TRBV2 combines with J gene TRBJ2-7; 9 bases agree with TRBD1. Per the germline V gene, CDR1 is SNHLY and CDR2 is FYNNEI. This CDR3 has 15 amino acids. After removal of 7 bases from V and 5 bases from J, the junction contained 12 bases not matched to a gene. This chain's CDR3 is CASTSTGTGLHEQYF. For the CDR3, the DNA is TGTGCCAGCACCTCGACCGGGACAGGGCTTCACGAGCAGTACTTC.

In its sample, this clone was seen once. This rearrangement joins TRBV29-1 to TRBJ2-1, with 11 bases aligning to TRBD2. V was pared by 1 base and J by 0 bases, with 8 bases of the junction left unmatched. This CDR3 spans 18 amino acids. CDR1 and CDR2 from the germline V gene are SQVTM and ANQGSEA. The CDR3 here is CSVEGGLAGGSSYNEQFF. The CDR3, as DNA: TGCAGCGTTGAAGGTGGCCTAGCGGGAGGAAGCTCCTACAATGAGCAGTTCTTC.

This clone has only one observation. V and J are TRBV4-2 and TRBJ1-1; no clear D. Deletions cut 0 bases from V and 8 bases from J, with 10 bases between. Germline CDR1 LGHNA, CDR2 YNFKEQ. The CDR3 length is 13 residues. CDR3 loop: CASSQDRDLEAFF. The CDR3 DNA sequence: TGTGCCAGCAGCCAAGATCGGGATCTCGAAGCTTTCTTT.

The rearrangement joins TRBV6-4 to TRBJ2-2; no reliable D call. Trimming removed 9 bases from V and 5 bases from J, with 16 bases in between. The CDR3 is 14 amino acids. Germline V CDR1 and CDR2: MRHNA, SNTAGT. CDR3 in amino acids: CASSYADRTGELFF. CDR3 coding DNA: TGTGCCAGTTCATACGCCGATCGGACCGGGGAGCTGTTTTTT.

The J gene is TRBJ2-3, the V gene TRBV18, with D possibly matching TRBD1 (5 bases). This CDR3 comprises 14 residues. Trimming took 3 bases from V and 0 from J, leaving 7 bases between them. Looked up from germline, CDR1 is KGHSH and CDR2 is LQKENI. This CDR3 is CASSPSGSTDTQYF. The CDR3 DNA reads TGTGCCAGCTCACCTTCAGGGAGCACAGATACGCAGTATTTT.

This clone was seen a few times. CDR3 in DNA: TGTGCCAGCAGCCCATGGACTAGCGGGAGTTACAATGAGCAGTTCTTC. It translates to CASSPWTSGSYNEQFF. The rearrangement links TRBV3-1 (or the pseudogene TRBV3-2) to TRBJ2-1; 13 bases are shared with TRBD2. The germline V gene encodes CDR1 LGHDT and CDR2 YNNKEL (reference sequence). J was trimmed by 4 bases and V by 4 bases; bases with no gene match: 4. CDR3 length: 16 residues.

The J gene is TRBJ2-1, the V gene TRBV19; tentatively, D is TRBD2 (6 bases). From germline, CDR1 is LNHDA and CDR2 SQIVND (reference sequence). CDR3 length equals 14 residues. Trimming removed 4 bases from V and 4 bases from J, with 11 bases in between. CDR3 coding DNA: TGTGCCAGTAGTAACGGGAGACAATACAATGAGCAGTTCTTC. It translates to CASSNGRQYNEQFF.

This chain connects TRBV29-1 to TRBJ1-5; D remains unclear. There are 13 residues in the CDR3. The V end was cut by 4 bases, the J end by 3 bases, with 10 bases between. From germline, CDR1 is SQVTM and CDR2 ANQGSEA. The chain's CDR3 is CSVVEQVNQPQHF. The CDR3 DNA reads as TGCAGCGTTGTGGAGCAGGTCAATCAGCCCCAGCATTTT.

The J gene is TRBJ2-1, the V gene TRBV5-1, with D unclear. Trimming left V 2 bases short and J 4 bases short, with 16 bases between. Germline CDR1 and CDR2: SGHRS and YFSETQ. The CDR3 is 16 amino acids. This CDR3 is CASSLSAPKDYNEQFF. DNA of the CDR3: TGCGCCAGCAGCTTAAGCGCGCCGAAGGATTACAATGAGCAGTTCTTC. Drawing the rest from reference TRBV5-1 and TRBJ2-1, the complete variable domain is KAGVTQTPRYLIKTRGQQVTLSCSPISGHRSVSWYQQTPGQGLQFLFEYFSETQRNKGNFPGRFSGRQFSNSRSEMNVSTLELGDSALYLCASSLSAPKDYNEQFFGPGTRLTVL.

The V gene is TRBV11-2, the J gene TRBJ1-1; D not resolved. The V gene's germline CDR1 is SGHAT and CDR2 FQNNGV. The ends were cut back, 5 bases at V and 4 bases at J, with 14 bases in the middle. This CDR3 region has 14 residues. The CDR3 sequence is CASSQLGSGTEAFF. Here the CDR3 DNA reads TGTGCCAGCAGCCAATTGGGGAGTGGCACTGAAGCTTTCTTT.

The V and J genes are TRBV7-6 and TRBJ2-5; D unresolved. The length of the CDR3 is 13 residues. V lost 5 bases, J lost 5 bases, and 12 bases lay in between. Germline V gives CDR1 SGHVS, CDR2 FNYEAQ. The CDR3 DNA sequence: TGTGCCAGCAGCCCCCCCGGGCGGGAGACCCAGTACTTC. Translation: CASSPPGRETQYF.

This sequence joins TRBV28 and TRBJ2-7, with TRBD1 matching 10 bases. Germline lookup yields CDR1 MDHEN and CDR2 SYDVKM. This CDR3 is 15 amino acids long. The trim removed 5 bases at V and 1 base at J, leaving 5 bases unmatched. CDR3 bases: TGTGCCAGCAGTGCGACAGGGGGCGCGTCCTACGAGCAGTACGTC. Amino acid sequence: CASSATGGASYEQYV.

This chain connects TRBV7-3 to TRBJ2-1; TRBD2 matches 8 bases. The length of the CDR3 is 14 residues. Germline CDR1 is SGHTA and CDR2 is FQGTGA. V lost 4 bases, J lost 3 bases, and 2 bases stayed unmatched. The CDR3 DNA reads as TGTGCCAGCAGCTCCGGGACTAGCTACAATGAGCAGTTCTTC. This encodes CASSSGTSYNEQFF.

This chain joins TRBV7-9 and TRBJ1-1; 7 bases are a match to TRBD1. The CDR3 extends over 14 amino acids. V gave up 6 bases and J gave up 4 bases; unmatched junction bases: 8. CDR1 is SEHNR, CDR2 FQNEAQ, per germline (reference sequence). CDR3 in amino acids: CASSYRGDGTEAFF. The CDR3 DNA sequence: TGTGCCAGCAGTTACAGGGGAGACGGCACTGAAGCTTTCTTT.

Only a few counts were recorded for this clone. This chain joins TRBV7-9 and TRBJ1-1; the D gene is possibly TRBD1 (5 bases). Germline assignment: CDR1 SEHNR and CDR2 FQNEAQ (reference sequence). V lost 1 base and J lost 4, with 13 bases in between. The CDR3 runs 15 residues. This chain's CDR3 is CASSLVGRSFTEAFF. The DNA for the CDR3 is TGTGCCAGCAGCTTAGTGGGACGGAGTTTCACTGAAGCTTTCTTT.

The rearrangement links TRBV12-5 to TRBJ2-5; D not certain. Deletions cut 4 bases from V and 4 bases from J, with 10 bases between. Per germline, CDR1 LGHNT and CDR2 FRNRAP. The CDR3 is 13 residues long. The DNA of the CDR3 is TGTGCTAGTGGTTCCGGTGCTGGAGAGACCCAGTACTTC. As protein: CASGSGAGETQYF.

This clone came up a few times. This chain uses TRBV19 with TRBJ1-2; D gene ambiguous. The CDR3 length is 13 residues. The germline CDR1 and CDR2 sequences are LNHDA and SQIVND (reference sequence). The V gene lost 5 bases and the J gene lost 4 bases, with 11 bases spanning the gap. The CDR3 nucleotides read TGTGCCAGTAGTTTCGAGTTGACCTATGGCTACACCTTC. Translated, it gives CASSFELTYGYTF.

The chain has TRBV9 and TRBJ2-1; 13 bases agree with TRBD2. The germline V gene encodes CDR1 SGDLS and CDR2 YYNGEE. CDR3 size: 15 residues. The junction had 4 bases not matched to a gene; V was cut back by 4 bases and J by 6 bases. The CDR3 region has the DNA TGTGCCAGCAGCATCGGACTAGCGGGAGCCAATGAGCAGTTCTTC. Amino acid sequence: CASSIGLAGANEQFF.

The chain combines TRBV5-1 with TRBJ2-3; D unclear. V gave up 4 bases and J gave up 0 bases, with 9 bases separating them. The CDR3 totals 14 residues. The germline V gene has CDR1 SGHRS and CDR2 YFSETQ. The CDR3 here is CASSQQQSTDTQYF. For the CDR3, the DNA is TGCGCCAGCAGCCAACAGCAGAGCACAGATACGCAGTATTTT. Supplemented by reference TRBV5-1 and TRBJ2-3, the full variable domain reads KAGVTQTPRYLIKTRGQQVTLSCSPISGHRSVSWYQQTPGQGLQFLFEYFSETQRNKGNFPGRFSGRQFSNSRSEMNVSTLELGDSALYLCASSQQQSTDTQYFGPGTRLTVL.

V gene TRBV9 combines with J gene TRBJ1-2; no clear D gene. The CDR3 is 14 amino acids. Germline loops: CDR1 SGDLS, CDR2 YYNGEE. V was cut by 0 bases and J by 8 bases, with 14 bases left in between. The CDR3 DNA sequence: TGTGCCAGCAGCGTAGGGGGTAGCATCGACGGCTACACCTTC. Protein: CASSVGGSIDGYTF.

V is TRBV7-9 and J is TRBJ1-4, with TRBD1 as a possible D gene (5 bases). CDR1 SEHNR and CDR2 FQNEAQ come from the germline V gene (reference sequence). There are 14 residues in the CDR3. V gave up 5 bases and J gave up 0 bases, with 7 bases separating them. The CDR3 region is CASSGTATNEKLFF. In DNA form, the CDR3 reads TGTGCCAGCAGCGGGACCGCAACTAATGAAAAACTGTTTTTT.

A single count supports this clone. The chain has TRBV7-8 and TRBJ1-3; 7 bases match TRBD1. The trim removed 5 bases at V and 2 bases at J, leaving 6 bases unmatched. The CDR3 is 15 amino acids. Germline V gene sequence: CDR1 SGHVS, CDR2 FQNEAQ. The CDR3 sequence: CASSLTGEAGNTIYF. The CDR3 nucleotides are TGTGCCAGCAGCCTTACAGGGGAAGCTGGAAACACCATATATTTT.

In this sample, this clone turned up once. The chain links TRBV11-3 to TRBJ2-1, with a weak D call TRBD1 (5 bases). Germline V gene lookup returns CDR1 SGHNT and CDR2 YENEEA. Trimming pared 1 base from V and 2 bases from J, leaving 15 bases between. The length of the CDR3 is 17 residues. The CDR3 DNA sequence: TGTGCCAGCAGCTTAGTTAGGGGTCCCGCCCCCTACAATGAGCAGTTCTTC. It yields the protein CASSLVRGPAPYNEQFF.